This TCR beta chain was retrieved from a study of blood T cell repertoires in COVID-19. For the study at large: Material from acute and convalescent COVID-19 was sourced from the United States, Italy and Spain. PBMCs, B-cell-depleted T cells, or T cells provided the cDNA or gDNA that made up the material.

Grouping used clinical history reported by participants in a survey and questionnaire. Using immunoSEQ multiplex PCR, the repertoire was profiled, and TCRdb retains in-frame clones only, with some absent. The sample shows about 430,000 clones, 80% to 90% of them seen only once. The CDR3 runs to 17 residues. V dropped 2 bases and J dropped 1; count of bases not matched to a gene: 6. CDR1 and CDR2 (germline): SEHNR, FQNEAQ (reference sequence). Source material: PBMCs or T cells enriched from blood (not recorded which). The genes are TRBV7-9 and TRBJ2-1, with TRBD2 identical over 9 bases. This TCR derives from a man younger than 45 who had recovered from COVID-19. CDR3 in DNA: TGTGCCAGCAGCTTAAAAGTAACTAGCGGGTCCTACAATGAGCAGTTCTTC. Translated: CASSLKVTSGSYNEQFF.